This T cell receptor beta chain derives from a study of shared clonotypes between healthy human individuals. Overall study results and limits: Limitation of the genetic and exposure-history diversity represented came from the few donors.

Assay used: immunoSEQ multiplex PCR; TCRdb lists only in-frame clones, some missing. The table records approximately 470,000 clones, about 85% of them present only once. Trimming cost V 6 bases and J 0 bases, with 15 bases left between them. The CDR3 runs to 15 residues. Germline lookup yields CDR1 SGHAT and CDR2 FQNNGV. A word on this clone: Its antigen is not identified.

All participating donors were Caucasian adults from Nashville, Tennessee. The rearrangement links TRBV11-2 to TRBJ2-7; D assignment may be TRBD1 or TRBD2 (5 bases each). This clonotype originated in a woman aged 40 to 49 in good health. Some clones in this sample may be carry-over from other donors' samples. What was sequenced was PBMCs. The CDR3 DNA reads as TGTGCCAGCAGACATACGGGGCAGGACTCCTACGAGCAGTACTTC. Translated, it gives CASRHTGQDSYEQYF.